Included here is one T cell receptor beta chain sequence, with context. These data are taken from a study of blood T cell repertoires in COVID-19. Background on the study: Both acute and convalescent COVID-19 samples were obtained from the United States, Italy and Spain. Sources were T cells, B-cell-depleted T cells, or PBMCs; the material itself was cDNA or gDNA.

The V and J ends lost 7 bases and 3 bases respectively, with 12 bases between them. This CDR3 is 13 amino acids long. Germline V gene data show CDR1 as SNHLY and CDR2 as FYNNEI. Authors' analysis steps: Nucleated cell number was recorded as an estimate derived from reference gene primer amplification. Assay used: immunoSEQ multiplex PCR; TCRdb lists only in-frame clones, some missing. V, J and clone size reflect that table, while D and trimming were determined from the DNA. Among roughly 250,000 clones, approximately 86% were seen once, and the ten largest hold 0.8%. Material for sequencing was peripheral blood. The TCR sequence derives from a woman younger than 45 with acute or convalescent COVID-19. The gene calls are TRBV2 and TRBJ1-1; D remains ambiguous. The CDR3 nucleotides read TGTGCCAGCAACCCCCATCGAGACACTGAAGCTTTCTTT. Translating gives CASNPHRDTEAFF.